Included here is one T cell receptor beta chain sequence, with context. Sequencing used immunoSEQ multiplex PCR; TCRdb keeps in-frame clones, though not all of them. Of roughly 200,000 clones listed, 78% were seen once; the top ten hold under 3.5%. V was clipped by 0 bases and J by 4 bases; unmatched bases: 2. Looked up from germline, CDR1 is LNHNV and CDR2 is YYDKDF (reference sequence). CDR3 length: 14 amino acids. This entry comes from a study of blood T cell repertoires in COVID-19. Study summary: Collection of acute and convalescent COVID-19 samples took place in the United States, Italy and Spain. T cells, B-cell-depleted T cells, or PBMCs provided the cDNA or gDNA that served as material.

This chain uses TRBV15 with TRBJ2-7; TRBD2 aligns across 8 bases. The sequenced sample consisted of peripheral blood. The sequence was collected from a woman older than 75 with active or convalescent COVID-19. This chain's CDR3 is CATSREAGGYEQYF. DNA for the CDR3: TGTGCCACCAGCAGAGAGGCGGGGGGTTACGAGCAGTACTTC.